These 10 T cell receptor beta chains were all obtained from the same sample, sequenced in a study of OX40 agonist ivuxolimab in advanced cancers. Generated by immunoSEQ multiplex PCR, the TCRdb table keeps only in-frame clones and is missing some. The data hold 25,000 to 35,000 clones, with 90% observed a single time. The input for sequencing was CD4+ or CD8+ T cells sorted from blood, taken in a trial of the OX40 agonist ivuxolimab. All receptors derive from an adult with an advanced solid tumor such as melanoma, head and neck, liver or kidney cancer.

This chain uses TRBV6-6 with TRBJ1-1; possible D gene TRBD1, 5 bases. V shed 6 bases and J shed 1 base, with 12 bases lying between them. Looked up from germline, CDR1 is MNHNY and CDR2 is SVGAGI (reference sequence). This CDR3 contains 14 residues. CDR3 DNA sequence: TGTGCCAGCAGAATTAACACAGGGAACACTGAAGCTTTCTTT. This gives the protein CASRINTGNTEAFF.

This CDR3 reads CASRGTPAYEQYF. The CDR3 nucleotides are TGTGCCAGCAGGGGGACACCGGCCTACGAGCAGTACTTC. This chain links TRBV27 with TRBJ2-5, with D possibly matching TRBD1 (6 bases). The DNA matches TRBJ2-7 better at its end, which makes the J call doubtful. Germline values: CDR1 MNHEY, CDR2 SMNVEV (reference sequence). The CDR3 consists of 13 residues.

The genes are TRBV6-4 and TRBJ2-5; either TRBD1 or TRBD2 may supply D (5 bases each). Germline V gene lookup returns CDR1 MRHNA and CDR2 SNTAGT. CDR3 length equals 15 residues. V was shortened by 3 bases and J by 3 bases, with 14 bases between the two germline ends. The CDR3 DNA follows: TGTGCCAGCAGTGAAGGTGCGAGGGGCAAAGAGACCCAGTACTTC. It codes for CASSEGARGKETQYF.

The chain recombines TRBV15 with TRBJ2-2; 7 bases agree with TRBD1. Germline lookup yields CDR1 LNHNV and CDR2 YYDKDF (reference sequence). This CDR3 contains 19 residues. Trimming took 0 bases from V and 3 from J; bases not matched to a gene: 13. The CDR3: CATSRDRRAWDSYTGELFF. For the CDR3, the DNA is TGTGCCACCAGCAGAGATCGTCGGGCGTGGGACAGCTACACCGGGGAGCTGTTTTTT.

This sequence joins TRBV5-1 and TRBJ2-3; 12 bases map to TRBD1. Germline V gene lookup returns CDR1 SGHRS and CDR2 YFSETQ. CDR3 length: 16 residues. The V and J ends lost 1 base and 2 bases, in that order; junction bases with no gene match: 2. CDR3 in DNA: TGCGCCAGCAGCTTGTGGGGACAGGGGGCCACAGATACGCAGTATTTT. Translating gives CASSLWGQGATDTQYF.

The chain uses TRBV27 and TRBJ2-3; 8 positions agree with TRBD2. The CDR3 spans 15 residues. The germline gives CDR1 MNHEY, CDR2 SMNVEV (reference sequence). Losses at the gene ends were 2 bases for V and 2 bases for J; bases not matched to a gene: 3. In DNA form, the CDR3 reads TGTGCCAGCAGTTTAGGTAGCGGGAACACAGATACGCAGTATTTT. Translating gives CASSLGSGNTDTQYF.

This chain links TRBV6-5 with TRBJ1-4, with TRBD1 matching 9 bases. Trimming cost V 7 bases and J 7 bases; bases outside gene matches: 7. Germline V CDR1 and CDR2: MNHEY, SVGAGI. CDR3 length: 14 residues. Here the CDR3 reads CASTTDRGGEKLFF. The CDR3, as DNA: TGTGCCAGCACCACCGACAGGGGGGGTGAAAAACTGTTTTTT.

CDR3 protein: CASSEGAPSAEQYF. The CDR3 bases are TGTGCCAGCAGCGAGGGGGCCCCGTCGGCCGAGCAGTACTTC. This chain links TRBV9 with TRBJ2-7, with 7 positions matching TRBD1. Germline CDR1 and CDR2: SGDLS and YYNGEE. The CDR3 sequence is 14 residues long. Germline trimming cut 3 bases from V and 6 bases from J; bases unmatched to any gene: 9.

The chain links TRBV30 to TRBJ2-1; 7 nucleotides agree with TRBD1. From germline, CDR1 is GTSNPN and CDR2 SVGIG (reference sequence). Losses at the gene ends were 0 bases for V and 9 bases for J; bases not matched to a gene: 5. This CDR3 has 13 residues. CDR3 loop: CAWSVQKGAEQFF. The CDR3 nucleotides are TGTGCCTGGAGTGTACAGAAGGGGGCTGAGCAGTTCTTC.

The chain carries TRBV29-1 and TRBJ2-3; D gene unclear. The germline CDR1 and CDR2 sequences are SQVTM and ANQGSEA. This CDR3 is built from 12 residues. The V end lost 7 bases, the J end lost 2 bases, and 10 bases lay between the germline ends. The chain's CDR3 is CSAEGITDTQYF. In DNA, the CDR3 is TGCAGCGCCGAAGGGATCACAGATACGCAGTATTTT.